The 20 T cell receptor beta chains given below trace back to one sample, sequenced in a study of long-term antiretroviral therapy in people with HIV. immunoSEQ v3.0 was run at survey level. Repertoires were generated with immunoSEQ multiplex PCR, while TCRdb's copy carries only in-frame clones and drops some. Counted here are about 24,000 clones, 80% to 85% occurring once; the ten biggest clones make up 20% to 25%. Sequenced here: unsorted PBMCs, sampled 0.4 years after starting antiretroviral therapy. Every receptor here comes from a man in his fifties with HIV.

The rearrangement joins TRBV9 to TRBJ2-7, with D unresolved. The CDR3 covers 13 residues. V lost 0 bases to trimming and J lost 3 bases, with 7 bases between them. Germline lookup yields CDR1 SGDLS and CDR2 YYNGEE. CDR3 in DNA: TGTGCCAGCAGCGTAGGTCCAAACTACGAGCAGTACTTC. Protein: CASSVGPNYEQYF.

This clone was recorded once. The chain carries TRBV6-4 and TRBJ2-1, with D possibly matching TRBD1 (5 bases). V was cut by 3 bases and J by 7 bases, with 16 bases left in between. The CDR3 totals 15 residues. The germline CDR1 and CDR2 sequences are MRHNA and SNTAGT. The chain's CDR3 is CASSDRGTGPNEQFF. DNA of the CDR3: TGTGCCAGCAGTGATAGGGGAACTGGGCCGAATGAGCAGTTCTTC.

The rearrangement uses TRBV18 and TRBJ1-2; 7 nucleotides match TRBD1. This CDR3 comprises 15 residues. Trimming at V came to 2 bases and at J to 4 bases, leaving 7 bases not matched to a gene. CDR1 is KGHSH and CDR2 is LQKENI in the germline V gene. In DNA, the CDR3 is TGTGCCAGCTCACCAGAGACAGGGAGTATCTATGGCTACACCTTC. Translating gives CASSPETGSIYGYTF.

This clone was counted a few times. The genes are TRBV13 and TRBJ1-2, with unresolved D. V shed 0 bases and J shed 2 bases, with 4 bases lying between them. The CDR3 is 13 amino acids. The germline V gene encodes CDR1 PRHDT and CDR2 FYEKMQ (reference sequence). CDR3 sequence reads: CASSLGQNYGYTF. CDR3 DNA: TGTGCCAGCAGCTTAGGACAGAACTATGGCTACACCTTC.

V is TRBV9 and J is TRBJ2-3, with TRBD2 matching over 8 bases. V dropped 3 bases and J dropped 5; count of bases not matched to a gene: 20. Germline CDR1 SGDLS, CDR2 YYNGEE. The CDR3 spans 19 residues. CDR3 sequence reads: CASSGSHSGGLVSKDTQYF. As DNA, the CDR3 is TGTGCCAGCAGCGGTTCCCACTCGGGGGGGTTAGTGAGTAAAGATACGCAGTATTTT.

This chain uses TRBV9 with TRBJ2-5; 7 bases line up with TRBD2. Germline V gives CDR1 SGDLS, CDR2 YYNGEE. V dropped 4 bases and J dropped 4; count of bases not matched to a gene: 10. CDR3 length equals 15 residues. The CDR3: CASSPRDYSPETQYF. The DNA of the CDR3 is TGTGCCAGCAGCCCTCGGGACTACTCGCCAGAGACCCAGTACTTC.

The genes are TRBV2 and TRBJ1-4; D is uncertain. V gave up 6 bases and J gave up 0 bases, with 8 bases separating them. The germline V gene encodes CDR1 SNHLY and CDR2 FYNNEI. This CDR3 is 14 amino acids long. The CDR3 nucleotides read TGTGCCAGCAGGTCACACTCAACTAATGAAAAACTGTTTTTT. Amino acid sequence: CASRSHSTNEKLFF.

This clone was recorded only once. The chain links TRBV2 to TRBJ2-3, with 7 bases aligning to TRBD2. The CDR3 extends over 15 amino acids. Germline V gene lookup returns CDR1 SNHLY and CDR2 FYNNEI. V lost 1 base, J lost 1 base, and 2 bases stayed unmatched. The CDR3 loop reads CASSEEGGGTDTQYF. In DNA, the CDR3 is TGTGCCAGCAGTGAAGAGGGAGGGGGCACAGATACGCAGTATTTT.

The gene calls are TRBV6-1 and TRBJ2-3; D may be TRBD2 (6 bases). V lost 4 bases to trimming and J lost 6 bases, with 11 bases between them. CDR1 MNHNS and CDR2 SASEGT come from the germline V gene. The CDR3 has 13 residues. CDR3: CASSVGGFDTQYF. The CDR3 bases are TGTGCCAGCAGTGTTGGGGGGTTCGATACGCAGTATTTT.

This chain links TRBV7-2 with TRBJ1-2; maybe TRBD1 (5 bases). The CDR3 sequence is 15 residues long. CDR1 and CDR2 from the germline V gene are SGHTA and FQGNSA. V was clipped by 7 bases and J by 4 bases, with 19 bases between them. In nucleotides, the CDR3 is TGTGCCAGCACTCTACGGGGCCGTGGGGGCTATGGCTACACCTTC. Residues: CASTLRGRGGYGYTF.

J is TRBJ1-3 and V is TRBV6-5; D gene ambiguous. Germline V gives CDR1 MNHEY, CDR2 SVGAGI. The CDR3 loop spans 14 amino acids. Trimming took off 10 bases at V and 0 bases at J, with 13 bases between the two ends. CDR3 bases: TGTGCCATCCGACCTGGAAGCTCTGGAAACACCATATATTTT. This sequence encodes CAIRPGSSGNTIYF.

This rearrangement joins TRBV5-8 to TRBJ2-1; a weak D match, TRBD1 (6 bases). The CDR3 is 14 amino acids. Between the trimmed V and J ends, which lost 2 bases and 0 bases, there was a span of 6 bases. Germline V CDR1 and CDR2: SGHTS, YDEGEE. DNA of the CDR3: TGTGCCAGCAGCTTAGGGGGCTCCTACAATGAGCAGTTCTTC. It is translated as CASSLGGSYNEQFF.

This chain uses TRBV7-8 with TRBJ2-7; 7 positions match TRBD1. V trimming: 4 bases; J trimming: 5 bases; junction bases outside the gene matches: 8. Germline V CDR1 and CDR2: SGHVS, FQNEAQ. The CDR3 is 14 residues long. For the CDR3, the DNA is TGTGCCAGCAGCTCTGACAGGGCGTCGGACGAGCAGTACTTC. It encodes CASSSDRASDEQYF.

V gene TRBV19 combines with J gene TRBJ2-1; 8 bases are shared with TRBD1. Germline V CDR1 and CDR2: LNHDA, SQIVND (reference sequence). With 3 bases clipped from V and 7 bases from J, the junction kept 8 bases outside the gene matches. CDR3 length: 15 amino acids. The DNA of the CDR3 is TGTGCCAGTAGTATTAGGCAGGGGGCCCGTAATGAGCAGTTCTTC. This codes for CASSIRQGARNEQFF.

This clone showed up just a few times. The chain is built from TRBV7-9 and TRBJ2-1, with D unresolved. Trimming removed 5 bases at V and 6 bases at J, with 8 bases between. Germline values: CDR1 SEHNR, CDR2 FQNEAQ (reference sequence). The CDR3 contains 12 residues. The CDR3 loop is CASSLGSNEQFF. CDR3 sequence (DNA): TGTGCCAGCAGCCTAGGAAGCAATGAGCAGTTCTTC.

The J gene is TRBJ2-2, the V gene TRBV19, with 10 bases matching TRBD1. The germline V gene encodes CDR1 LNHDA and CDR2 SQIVND (reference sequence). CDR3 length: 18 residues. V lost 3 bases and J lost 0; bases outside the gene matches: 7. CDR3: CASSMGGQGRPNTGELFF. CDR3 DNA sequence: TGTGCCAGTAGTATGGGGGGACAGGGGCGCCCGAACACCGGGGAGCTGTTTTTT.

This clone was counted once. The chain joins TRBV28 to TRBJ1-5; TRBD1 agrees at 8 bases. The CDR3 spans 13 residues. In germline, CDR1 is MDHEN, CDR2 SYDVKM. The V and J ends lost 5 bases and 6 bases, in that order; junction bases with no gene match: 3. Written as DNA, the CDR3 is TGTGCCAGCAGTCCAGGGGGCACTCAGCCCCAGCATTTT. Translating it yields CASSPGGTQPQHF.

The V and J genes are TRBV19 and TRBJ1-2, with unresolved D. The V gene lost 3 bases and the J gene lost 0 bases, with 14 bases spanning the gap. The germline CDR1 and CDR2 sequences are LNHDA and SQIVND (reference sequence). The CDR3 totals 16 residues. CDR3 in amino acids: CASSIRAASANYGYTF. CDR3 nucleotide sequence: TGTGCCAGTAGTATCCGGGCAGCAAGCGCTAACTATGGCTACACCTTC.

J is TRBJ2-3 and V is TRBV18; TRBD1 agrees at 9 bases. CDR1 and CDR2 from the germline V gene are KGHSH and LQKENI. V lost 4 bases to trimming and J lost 4 bases; unmatched junction nucleotides: 6. The length of the CDR3 is 15 residues. DNA of the CDR3: TGTGCCAGCTCACAACCGGGACAGGGCCCAGATACGCAGTATTTT. This gives the protein CASSQPGQGPDTQYF.

The chain carries TRBV5-1 and TRBJ1-1; weak D call: TRBD1 (5 bases). The CDR3 sequence is 13 residues long. Germline CDR1 SGHRS, CDR2 YFSETQ. The V gene lost 2 bases and the J gene lost 4 bases, with 9 bases spanning the gap. Written as DNA, the CDR3 is TGCGCCAGCAGCTTCACCAGGGTCACTGAAGCTTTCTTT. It codes for CASSFTRVTEAFF. Looking up the rest from reference TRBV5-1 and TRBJ1-1 gives the full variable domain: KAGVTQTPRYLIKTRGQQVTLSCSPISGHRSVSWYQQTPGQGLQFLFEYFSETQRNKGNFPGRFSGRQFSNSRSEMNVSTLELGDSALYLCASSFTRVTEAFFGQGTRLTVV.